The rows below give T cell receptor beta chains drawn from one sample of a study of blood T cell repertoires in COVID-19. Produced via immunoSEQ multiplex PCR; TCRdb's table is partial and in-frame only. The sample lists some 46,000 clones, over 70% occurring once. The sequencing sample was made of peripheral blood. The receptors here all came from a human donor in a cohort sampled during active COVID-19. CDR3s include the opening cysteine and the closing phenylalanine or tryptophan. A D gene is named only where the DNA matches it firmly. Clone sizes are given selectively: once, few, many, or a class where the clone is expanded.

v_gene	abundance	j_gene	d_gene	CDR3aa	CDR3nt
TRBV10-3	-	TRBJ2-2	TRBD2	CAISSGLAGGITGELFF	TGTGCCATCAGTTCTGGCCTAGCGGGAGGAATCACCGGGGAGCTGTTTTTT
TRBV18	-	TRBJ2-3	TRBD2	CASSPSLAGFTDTQYF	TGTGCCAGCTCACCGTCACTAGCGGGGTTCACAGATACGCAGTATTTT
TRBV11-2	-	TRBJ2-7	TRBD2	CASSLENLAGAAYEQYF	TGTGCCAGCAGCTTAGAGAATCTAGCGGGAGCGGCCTACGAGCAGTACTTC
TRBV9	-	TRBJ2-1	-	CASSTSRSSYNEQFF	TGTGCCAGCAGCACATCGAGGAGCTCCTACAATGAGCAGTTCTTC
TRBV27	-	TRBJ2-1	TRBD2	CASSVWAGGGINEQFF	TGTGCCAGCAGTGTCTGGGCGGGAGGTGGAATCAATGAGCAGTTCTTC
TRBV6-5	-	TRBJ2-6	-	CASAERRGANVLTF	TGTGCCAGCGCCGAGAGGCGGGGGGCCAACGTCCTGACTTTC
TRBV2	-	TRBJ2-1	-	CASSEAFHEQFF	TGTGCCAGCAGTGAAGCCTTCCATGAGCAGTTCTTC
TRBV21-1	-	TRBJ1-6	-	CASSKLSQPSRTYNSPLHF	TGTGCCAGCAGCAAATTGAGTCAACCGTCTCGAACCTATAATTCACCCCTCCACTTT
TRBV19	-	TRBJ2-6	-	CASSIGTVFSGANVLTF	TGTGCCAGTAGTATAGGGACAGTCTTCTCTGGGGCCAACGTCCTGACTTTC
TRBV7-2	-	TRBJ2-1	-	CASSLAQGGLRGNEQFF	TGTGCCAGCAGCTTAGCGCAGGGCGGTCTTAGGGGTAATGAGCAGTTCTTC
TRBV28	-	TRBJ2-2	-	CASSLMSVYGELFF	TGTGCCAGCAGTTTAATGAGCGTTTACGGGGAGCTGTTTTTT
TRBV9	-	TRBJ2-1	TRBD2	CASSASGGRGQFF	TGTGCCAGCAGCGCGAGCGGGGGCCGGGGGCAGTTCTTC
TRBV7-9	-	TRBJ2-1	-	CASSLVVRGYEQFF	TGTGCCAGCAGCTTAGTTGTCAGAGGGTATGAGCAGTTCTTC
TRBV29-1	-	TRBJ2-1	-	CSPYGGPYNEQFF	TGCAGCCCCTACGGGGGACCCTACAATGAGCAGTTCTTC
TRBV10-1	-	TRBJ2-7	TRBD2	CASSRGLADPYEQYF	TGCGCCAGCAGCCGGGGACTAGCGGACCCCTACGAGCAGTACTTC
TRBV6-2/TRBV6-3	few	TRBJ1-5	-	CASSYSGQTSNQPQHF	TGTGCCAGCAGTTACTCGGGGCAGACTAGCAATCAGCCCCAGCATTTT
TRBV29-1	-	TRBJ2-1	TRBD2	CSGTSGVNWFF	TGCAGCGGGACTAGCGGGGTTAATTGGTTCTTC
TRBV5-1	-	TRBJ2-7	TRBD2	CASSLEVSGSFEQYF	TGCGCCAGCAGCTTGGAGGTTAGCGGGAGTTTCGAGCAGTACTTC
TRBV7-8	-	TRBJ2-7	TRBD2	CASSLGLAGGSSYEQYF	TGTGCCAGCAGCTTGGGACTAGCGGGAGGGAGCTCCTACGAGCAGTACTTC
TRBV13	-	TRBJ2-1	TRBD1	CASSVDRGQYNEQFF	TGTGCCAGCAGCGTCGACAGGGGCCAATACAATGAGCAGTTCTTC
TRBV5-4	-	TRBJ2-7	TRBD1	CASSLPRTGGDEQYF	TGTGCCAGCAGCTTGCCCCGGACAGGGGGCGACGAGCAGTACTTC
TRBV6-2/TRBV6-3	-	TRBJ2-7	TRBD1	CASSYPKGQGAHEQYF	TGTGCCAGCAGTTACCCGAAGGGCCAGGGGGCCCACGAGCAGTACTTC
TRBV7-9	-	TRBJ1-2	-	CASGADTNYGYTF	TGTGCCAGCGGGGCTGATACTAACTATGGCTACACCTTC
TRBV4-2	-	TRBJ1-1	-	CASSQDRGAPEAFF	TGTGCCAGCAGCCAAGATCGGGGGGCGCCTGAAGCTTTCTTT
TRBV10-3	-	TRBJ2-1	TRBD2	CAISALAGGYNEQFF	TGTGCCATCAGTGCCCTAGCGGGAGGTTACAATGAGCAGTTCTTC
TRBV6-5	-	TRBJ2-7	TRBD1	CASSDITGAYEQYF	TGTGCCAGCAGCGACATCACAGGGGCCTACGAGCAGTACTTC
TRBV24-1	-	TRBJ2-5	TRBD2	CATSGPSPGGQETQYF	TGTGCCACCAGTGGTCCTTCCCCGGGAGGGCAAGAGACCCAGTACTTC
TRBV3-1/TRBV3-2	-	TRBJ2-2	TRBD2	CASRRLAGFTGELFF	TGTGCCAGCAGACGACTAGCGGGATTCACCGGGGAGCTGTTTTTT
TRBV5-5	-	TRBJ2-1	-	CASSRNDWNEQFF	TGTGCCAGCAGCCGCAACGACTGGAATGAGCAGTTCTTC
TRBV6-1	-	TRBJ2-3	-	CASSEVSGAPDTQYF	TGTGCCAGCAGTGAAGTGTCGGGAGCACCAGATACGCAGTATTTT
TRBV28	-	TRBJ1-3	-	CASSLVVGTGNTIYF	TGTGCCAGCAGTTTAGTTGTAGGGACAGGAAACACCATATATTTT
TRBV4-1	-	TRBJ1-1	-	CASSLQGNEAFF	TGCGCCAGCAGCCTTCAGGGGAATGAAGCTTTCTTT
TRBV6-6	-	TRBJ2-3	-	CASSYRRGSTDTQYF	TGTGCCAGCAGTTACCGGCGGGGAAGCACAGATACGCAGTATTTT
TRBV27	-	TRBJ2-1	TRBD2	CASSSLGLAGDTYNEQFF	TGTGCCAGCAGTTCCTTGGGACTAGCGGGAGATACCTACAATGAGCAGTTCTTC
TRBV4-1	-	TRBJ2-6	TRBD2	CASSLNGGGSSGANVLTF	TGCGCCAGCAGCCTCAACGGGGGGGGAAGCTCTGGGGCCAACGTCCTGACTTTC
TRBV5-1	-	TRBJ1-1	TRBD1	CASSSDDRGRYNGEAFF	TGCGCCAGCAGCTCCGACGACAGGGGCAGGTATAACGGTGAAGCTTTCTTT
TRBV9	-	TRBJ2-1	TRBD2	CASSVDGRDYNEQFF	TGTGCCAGCAGCGTAGACGGGAGGGATTACAATGAGCAGTTCTTC
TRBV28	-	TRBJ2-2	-	CASSLRYTGELFF	TGTGCCAGCAGTTTACGGTACACCGGGGAGCTGTTTTTT
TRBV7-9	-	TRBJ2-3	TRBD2	CASSRGTSNTDTQYF	TGTGCCAGCAGCCGCGGGACTAGCAACACAGATACGCAGTATTTT
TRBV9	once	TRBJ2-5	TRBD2	CASSVVSGFETQYF	TGTGCCAGCAGCGTAGTTAGCGGGTTTGAGACCCAGTACTTC
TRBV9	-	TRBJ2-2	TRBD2	CASSPQRDAGELFF	TGTGCCAGCAGCCCCCAGCGGGATGCCGGGGAGCTGTTTTTT
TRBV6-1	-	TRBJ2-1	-	CASSEQQVSYNEQFF	TGTGCCAGCAGTGAACAGCAGGTTTCCTACAATGAGCAGTTCTTC
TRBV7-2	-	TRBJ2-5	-	CASSPGEVETQYF	TGTGCCAGCAGCCCGGGGGAGGTGGAGACCCAGTACTTC
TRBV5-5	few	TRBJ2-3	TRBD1	CASSLGQGYSDTQYF	TGTGCCAGCAGCTTGGGACAGGGGTATTCCGATACGCAGTATTTT
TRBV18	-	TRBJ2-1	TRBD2	CASSPMLAGGFSSEQFF	TGTGCCAGCTCACCAATGCTAGCGGGAGGGTTTTCGAGTGAGCAGTTCTTC